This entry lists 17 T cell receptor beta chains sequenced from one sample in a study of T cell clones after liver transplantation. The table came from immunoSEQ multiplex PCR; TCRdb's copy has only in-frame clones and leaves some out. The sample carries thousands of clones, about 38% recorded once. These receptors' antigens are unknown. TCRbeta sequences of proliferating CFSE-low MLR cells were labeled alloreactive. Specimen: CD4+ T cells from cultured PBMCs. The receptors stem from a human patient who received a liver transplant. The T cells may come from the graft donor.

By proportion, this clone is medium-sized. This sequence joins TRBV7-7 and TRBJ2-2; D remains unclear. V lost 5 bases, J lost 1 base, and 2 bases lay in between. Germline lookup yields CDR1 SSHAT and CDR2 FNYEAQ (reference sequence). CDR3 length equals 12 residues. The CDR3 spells CASSKNTGELFF. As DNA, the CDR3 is TGTGCCAGCAGCAAGAACACCGGGGAGCTGTTTTTT.

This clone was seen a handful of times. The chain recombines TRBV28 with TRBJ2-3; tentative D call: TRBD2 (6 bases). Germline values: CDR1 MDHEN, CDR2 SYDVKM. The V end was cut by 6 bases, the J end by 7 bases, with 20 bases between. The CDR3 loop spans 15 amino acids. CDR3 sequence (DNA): TGTGCCAGCAGCCCCCCGGGGGAGCGCGCTCATACGCAGTATTTT. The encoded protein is CASSPPGERAHTQYF.

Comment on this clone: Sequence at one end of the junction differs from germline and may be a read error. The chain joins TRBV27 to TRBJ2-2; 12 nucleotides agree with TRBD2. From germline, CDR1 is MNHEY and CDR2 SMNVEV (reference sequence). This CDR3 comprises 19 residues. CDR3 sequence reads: CASSLCDSPPTSGSGLAVF. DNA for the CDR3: TGTGCCAGCAGTTTATGTGACTCGCCCCCGACTAGCGGGAGTGGGTTGGCTGTTTTT.

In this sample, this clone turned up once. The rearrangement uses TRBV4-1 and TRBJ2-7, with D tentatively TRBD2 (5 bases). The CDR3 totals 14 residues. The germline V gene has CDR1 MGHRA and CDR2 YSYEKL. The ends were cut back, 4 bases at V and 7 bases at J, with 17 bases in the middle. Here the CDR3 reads CASSPSRGFREQYF. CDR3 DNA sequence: TGCGCCAGCAGCCCCTCTAGAGGGTTTAGGGAGCAGTACTTC.

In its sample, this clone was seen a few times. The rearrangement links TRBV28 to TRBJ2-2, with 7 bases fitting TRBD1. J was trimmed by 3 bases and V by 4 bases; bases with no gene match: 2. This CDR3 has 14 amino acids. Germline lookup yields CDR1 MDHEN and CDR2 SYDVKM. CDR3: CASSSGQHTGELFF. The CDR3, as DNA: TGTGCCAGCAGTTCGGGACAGCACACCGGGGAGCTGTTTTTT. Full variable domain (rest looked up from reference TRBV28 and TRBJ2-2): DVKVTQSSRYLVKRTGEKVFLECVQDMDHENMFWYRQDPGLGLRLIYFSYDVKMKEKGDIPEGYSVSREKKERFSLILESASTNQTSMYLCASSSGQHTGELFFGEGSRLTVL.

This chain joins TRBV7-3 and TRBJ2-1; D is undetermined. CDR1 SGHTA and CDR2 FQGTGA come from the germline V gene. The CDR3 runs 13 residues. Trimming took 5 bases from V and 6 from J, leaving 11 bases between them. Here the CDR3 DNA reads TGTGCCAGCAGCCCTACTATATCCAATGAGCAGTTCTTC. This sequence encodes CASSPTISNEQFF.

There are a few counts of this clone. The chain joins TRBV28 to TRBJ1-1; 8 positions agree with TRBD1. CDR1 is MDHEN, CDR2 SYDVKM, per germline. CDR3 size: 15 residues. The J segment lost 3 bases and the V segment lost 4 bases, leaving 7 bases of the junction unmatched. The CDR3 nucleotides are TGTGCCAGCAGTTCACTCAGACAGGGGCACACTGAAGCTTTCTTT. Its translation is CASSSLRQGHTEAFF. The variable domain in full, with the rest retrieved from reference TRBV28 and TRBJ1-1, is DVKVTQSSRYLVKRTGEKVFLECVQDMDHENMFWYRQDPGLGLRLIYFSYDVKMKEKGDIPEGYSVSREKKERFSLILESASTNQTSMYLCASSSLRQGHTEAFFGQGTRLTVV.

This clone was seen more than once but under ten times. The CDR3 coding sequence is TGTGCCAGCTCACCAGCAGACGAACAGCCCCAGCATTTT. Translating it yields CASSPADEQPQHF. This chain connects TRBV18 to TRBJ1-5, with D hard to call. There are 13 residues in the CDR3. V was cut by 2 bases and J by 7 bases, with 9 bases left in between. From germline, CDR1 is KGHSH and CDR2 LQKENI.

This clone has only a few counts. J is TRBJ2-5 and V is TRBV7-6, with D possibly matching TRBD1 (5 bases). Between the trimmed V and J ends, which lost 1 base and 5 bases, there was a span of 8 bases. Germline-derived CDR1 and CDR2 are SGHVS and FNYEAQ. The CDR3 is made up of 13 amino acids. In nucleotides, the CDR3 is TGTGCCAGCAGCTTAGGACAGTTGGAGACCCAGTACTTC. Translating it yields CASSLGQLETQYF.

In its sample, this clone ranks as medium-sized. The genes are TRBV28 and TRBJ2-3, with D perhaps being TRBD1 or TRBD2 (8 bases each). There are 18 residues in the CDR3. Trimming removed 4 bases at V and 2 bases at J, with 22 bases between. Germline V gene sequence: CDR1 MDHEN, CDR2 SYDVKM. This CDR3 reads CASSSDREGGGFTDTQYF. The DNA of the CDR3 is TGTGCCAGCAGTTCGGACAGGGAAGGCGGGGGGTTCACAGATACGCAGTATTTT.

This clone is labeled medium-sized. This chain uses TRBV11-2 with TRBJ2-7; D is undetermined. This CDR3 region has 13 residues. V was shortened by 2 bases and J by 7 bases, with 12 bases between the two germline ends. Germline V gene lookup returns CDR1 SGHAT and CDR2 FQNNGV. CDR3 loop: CASSLSRDGEQYF. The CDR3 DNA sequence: TGTGCCAGCAGCTTAAGTAGAGATGGGGAGCAGTACTTC.

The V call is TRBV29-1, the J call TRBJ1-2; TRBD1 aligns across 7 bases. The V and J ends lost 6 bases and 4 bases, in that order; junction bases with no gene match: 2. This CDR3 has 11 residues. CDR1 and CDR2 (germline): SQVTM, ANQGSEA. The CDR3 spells CSVGQSYGYTF. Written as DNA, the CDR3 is TGCAGCGTGGGACAGAGCTATGGCTACACCTTC.

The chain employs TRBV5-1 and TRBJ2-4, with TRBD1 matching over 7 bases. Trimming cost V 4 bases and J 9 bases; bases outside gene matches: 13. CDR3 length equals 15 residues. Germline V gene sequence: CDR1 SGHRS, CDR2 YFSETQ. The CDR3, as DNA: TGCGCCAGCAGCGATGGGTACAGGGGCCCAAGCATTCAGTACTTC. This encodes CASSDGYRGPSIQYF.

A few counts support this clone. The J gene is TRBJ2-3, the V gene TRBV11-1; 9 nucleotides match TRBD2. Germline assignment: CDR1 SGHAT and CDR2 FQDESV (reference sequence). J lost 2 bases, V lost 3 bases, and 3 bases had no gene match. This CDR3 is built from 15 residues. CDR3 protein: CASSFGLAHTDTQYF. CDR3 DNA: TGTGCCAGCAGCTTCGGACTAGCGCACACAGATACGCAGTATTTT.

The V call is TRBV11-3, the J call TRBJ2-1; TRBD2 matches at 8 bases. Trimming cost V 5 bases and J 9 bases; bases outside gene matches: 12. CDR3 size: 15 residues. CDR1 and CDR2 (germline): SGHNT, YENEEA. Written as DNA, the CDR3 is TGTGCCAGCAGCCCGCGTGGGACTAGTGGGGGTGAGCAGTTCTTC. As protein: CASSPRGTSGGEQFF.

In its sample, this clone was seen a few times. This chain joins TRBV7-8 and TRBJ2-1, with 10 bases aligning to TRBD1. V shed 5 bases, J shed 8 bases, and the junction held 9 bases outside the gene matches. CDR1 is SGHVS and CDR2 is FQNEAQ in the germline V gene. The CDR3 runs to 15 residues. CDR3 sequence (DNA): TGTGCCAGCAGCCCGGCCGGGACAGGGGTTTATGAGCAGTTCTTC. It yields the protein CASSPAGTGVYEQFF.

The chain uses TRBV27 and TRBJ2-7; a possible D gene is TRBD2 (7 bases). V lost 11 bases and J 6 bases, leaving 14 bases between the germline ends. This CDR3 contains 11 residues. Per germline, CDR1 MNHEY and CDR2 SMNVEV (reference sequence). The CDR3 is CASLGGAEQYF. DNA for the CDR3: TGTGCCTCCCTGGGGGGGGCCGAGCAGTACTTC.